This T cell receptor beta chain was profiled in a study of a mutant IDH1 vaccine in newly diagnosed glioma. In the study overall: Among treated patients, around 62% were male and approximately 40% female, and mean age was approximately 40 years. Study-level findings and limits: The study observed vaccine-induced immune responses in roughly 93% of patients.

Note on this clone: Its cognate antigen is unknown.

Clones were sequenced by immunoSEQ multiplex PCR, and TCRdb holds only the in-frame ones, with some missing. This sample has some 22,000 clones, with 90% to 95% found just once. Germline CDR1 reads SGHRS; CDR2 reads YFSETQ. The V and J ends lost 2 bases and 1 base respectively, with 9 bases between them. This CDR3 comprises 14 residues. Time point meaning: baseline, week 1 (first vaccination visit). As to treatment: pre-vaccination baseline after standard-of-care therapy. The chain links TRBV5-1 to TRBJ1-1, with TRBD1 as a possible D gene (5 bases). The sequencing here drew on PBMCs, taken from a glioma patient treated with radiotherapy, temozolomide or both. This clonotype was obtained from a man under 40 with glioma. The CDR3 loop is CASSFEGKNTEAFF. CDR3 DNA sequence: TGCGCCAGCAGCTTCGAGGGGAAGAACACTGAAGCTTTCTTT. Looking up the rest from reference TRBV5-1 and TRBJ1-1 gives the full variable domain: KAGVTQTPRYLIKTRGQQVTLSCSPISGHRSVSWYQQTPGQGLQFLFEYFSETQRNKGNFPGRFSGRQFSNSRSEMNVSTLELGDSALYLCASSFEGKNTEAFFGQGTRLTVV.